This T cell receptor beta chain stems from a study of blood T cell repertoires in COVID-19. Overall study: Sample material is recorded as cDNA or gDNA derived from T cells, B-cell-depleted T cells, or PBMCs.

Produced via immunoSEQ multiplex PCR; TCRdb's table is partial and in-frame only. The data show over 85,000 clones, around 80% seen once. Germline CDR1 SGHVS, CDR2 FNYEAQ. The CDR3 extends over 17 amino acids. V lost 5 bases, J lost 4 bases, and 11 bases stayed unmatched. The source of this sequence is a man in his 60s with acute or convalescent COVID-19. Sequencing was carried out using peripheral blood. The J gene is TRBJ2-1, the V gene TRBV7-6, with 10 nucleotides matching TRBD2. The CDR3 DNA follows: TGTGCCAGCAGCCCCCTTTACCTAGCGGGGGAGTACAATGAGCAGTTCTTC. It translates to CASSPLYLAGEYNEQFF.